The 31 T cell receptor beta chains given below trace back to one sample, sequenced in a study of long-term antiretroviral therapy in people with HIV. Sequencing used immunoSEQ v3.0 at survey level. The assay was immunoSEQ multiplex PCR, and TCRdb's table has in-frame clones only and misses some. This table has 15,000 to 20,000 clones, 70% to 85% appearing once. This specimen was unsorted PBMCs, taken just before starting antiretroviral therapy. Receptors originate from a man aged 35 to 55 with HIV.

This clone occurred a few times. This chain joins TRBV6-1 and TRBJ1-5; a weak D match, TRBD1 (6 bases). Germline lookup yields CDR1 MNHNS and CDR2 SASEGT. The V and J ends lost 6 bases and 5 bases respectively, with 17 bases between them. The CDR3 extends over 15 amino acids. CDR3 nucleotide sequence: TGTGCCAGCAGGTGGACTACAGGGAACGATCAGCCCCAGCATTTT. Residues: CASRWTTGNDQPQHF.

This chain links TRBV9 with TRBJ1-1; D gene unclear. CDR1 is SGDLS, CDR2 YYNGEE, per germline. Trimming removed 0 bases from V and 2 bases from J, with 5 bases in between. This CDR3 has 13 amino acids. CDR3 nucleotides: TGTGCCAGCAGCGTAGTTCCCAACACTGAAGCTTTCTTT. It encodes CASSVVPNTEAFF.

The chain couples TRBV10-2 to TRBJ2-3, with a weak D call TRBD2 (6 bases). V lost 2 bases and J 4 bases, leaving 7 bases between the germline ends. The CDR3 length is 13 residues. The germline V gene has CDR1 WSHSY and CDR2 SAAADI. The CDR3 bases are TGCGCCAGCAGTGAGAGCGGGCCAGATACGCAGTATTTT. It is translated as CASSESGPDTQYF.

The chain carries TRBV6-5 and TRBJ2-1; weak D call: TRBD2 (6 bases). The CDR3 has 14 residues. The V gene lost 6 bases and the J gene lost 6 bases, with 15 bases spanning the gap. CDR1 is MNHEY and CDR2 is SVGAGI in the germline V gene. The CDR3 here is CASSLSGNVNEQFF. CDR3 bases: TGTGCCAGCAGCCTTAGCGGAAACGTCAATGAGCAGTTCTTC.

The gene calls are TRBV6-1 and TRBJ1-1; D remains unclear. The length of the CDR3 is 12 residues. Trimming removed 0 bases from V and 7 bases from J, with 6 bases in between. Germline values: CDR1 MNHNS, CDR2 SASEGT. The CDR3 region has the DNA TGTGCCAGCAGTGAAGCGAGGGTTGAAGCTTTCTTT. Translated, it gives CASSEARVEAFF.

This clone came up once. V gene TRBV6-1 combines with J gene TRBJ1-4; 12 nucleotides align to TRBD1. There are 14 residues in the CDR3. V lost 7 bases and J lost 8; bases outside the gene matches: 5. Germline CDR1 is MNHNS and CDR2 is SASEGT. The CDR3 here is CASMGQGAGEKLFF. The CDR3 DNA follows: TGTGCCAGCATGGGACAGGGGGCCGGGGAAAAACTGTTTTTT.

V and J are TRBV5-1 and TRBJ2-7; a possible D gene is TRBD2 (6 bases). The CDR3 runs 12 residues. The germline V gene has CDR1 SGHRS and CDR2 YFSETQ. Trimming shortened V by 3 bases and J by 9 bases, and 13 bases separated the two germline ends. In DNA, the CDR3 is TGCGCCAGCAGCTCCGACCGGGGAGGGCAGTACTTC. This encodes CASSSDRGGQYF.

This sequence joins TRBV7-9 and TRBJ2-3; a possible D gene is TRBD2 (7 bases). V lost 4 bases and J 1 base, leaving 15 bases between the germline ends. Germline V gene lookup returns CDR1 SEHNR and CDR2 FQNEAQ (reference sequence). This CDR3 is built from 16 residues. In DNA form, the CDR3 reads TGTGCCAGCAGCTCCACTTGGGGGGGCGGCACAGATACGCAGTATTTT. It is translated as CASSSTWGGGTDTQYF.

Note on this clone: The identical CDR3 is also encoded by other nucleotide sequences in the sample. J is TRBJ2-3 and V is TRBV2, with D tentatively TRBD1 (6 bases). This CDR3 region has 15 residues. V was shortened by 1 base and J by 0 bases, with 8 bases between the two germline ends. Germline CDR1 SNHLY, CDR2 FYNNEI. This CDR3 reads CASSEGTASTDTQYF. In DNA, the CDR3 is TGTGCCAGCAGTGAAGGGACAGCCAGCACAGATACGCAGTATTTT.

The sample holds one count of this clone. The CDR3 nucleotides read TGTGCCAGCAGCGCTAATTGGGACAGAAAAGAGACCCAGTACTTC. Protein product: CASSANWDRKETQYF. The chain employs TRBV7-9 and TRBJ2-5; TRBD1 matches at 7 bases. The junction had 9 bases not matched to a gene; V was cut back by 5 bases and J by 3 bases. Germline CDR1 is SEHNR and CDR2 is FQNEAQ (reference sequence). The length of the CDR3 is 15 residues.

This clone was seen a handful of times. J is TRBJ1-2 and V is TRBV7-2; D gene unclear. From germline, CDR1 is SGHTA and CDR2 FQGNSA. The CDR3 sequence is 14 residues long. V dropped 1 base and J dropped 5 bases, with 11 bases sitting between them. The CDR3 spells CASSLDNTGYGYTF. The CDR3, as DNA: TGTGCCAGCAGCTTAGATAACACGGGGTATGGCTACACCTTC. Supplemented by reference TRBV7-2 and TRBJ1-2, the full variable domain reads GAGVSQSPSNKVTEKGKDVELRCDPISGHTALYWYRQSLGQGLEFLIYFQGNSAPDKSGLPSDRFSAERTGGSVSTLTIQRTQQEDSAVYLCASSLDNTGYGYTFGSGTRLTVV.

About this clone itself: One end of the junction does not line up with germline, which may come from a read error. The CDR3 DNA reads as TGTGCCAGCAGGGAAGACCTAGCGGTGTACAATGAGCAGTTCTTC. Its protein product is CASREDLAVYNEQFF. The V call is TRBV6-1, the J call TRBJ2-1; 7 nucleotides agree with TRBD2. The germline gives CDR1 MNHNS, CDR2 SASEGT. The CDR3 has 15 amino acids.

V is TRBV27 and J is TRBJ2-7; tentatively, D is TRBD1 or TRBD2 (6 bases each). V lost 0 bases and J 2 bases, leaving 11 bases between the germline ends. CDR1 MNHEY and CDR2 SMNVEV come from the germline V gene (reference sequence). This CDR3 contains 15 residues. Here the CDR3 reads CASSLSLGGTYEQYF. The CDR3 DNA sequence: TGTGCCAGCAGTTTATCACTCGGGGGCACCTACGAGCAGTACTTC.

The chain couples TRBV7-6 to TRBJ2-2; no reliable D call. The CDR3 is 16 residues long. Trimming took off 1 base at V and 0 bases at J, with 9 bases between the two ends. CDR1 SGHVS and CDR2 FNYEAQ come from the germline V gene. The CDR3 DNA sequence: TGTGCCAGCAGCTTAGTTCACTTTGCGAACACCGGGGAGCTGTTTTTT. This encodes CASSLVHFANTGELFF.

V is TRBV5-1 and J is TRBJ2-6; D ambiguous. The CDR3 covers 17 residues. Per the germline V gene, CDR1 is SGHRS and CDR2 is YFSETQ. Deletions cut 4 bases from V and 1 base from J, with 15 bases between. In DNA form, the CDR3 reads TGCGCCAGCAGCCCCCCTTGGCGCGTATCTGGGGCCAACGTCCTGACTTTC. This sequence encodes CASSPPWRVSGANVLTF.

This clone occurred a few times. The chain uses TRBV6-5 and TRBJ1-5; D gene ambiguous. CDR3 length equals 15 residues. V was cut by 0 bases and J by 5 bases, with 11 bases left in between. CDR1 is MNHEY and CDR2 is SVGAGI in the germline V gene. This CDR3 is CASSYSWAKDQPQHF. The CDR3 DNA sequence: TGTGCCAGCAGTTACTCGTGGGCCAAGGATCAGCCCCAGCATTTT.

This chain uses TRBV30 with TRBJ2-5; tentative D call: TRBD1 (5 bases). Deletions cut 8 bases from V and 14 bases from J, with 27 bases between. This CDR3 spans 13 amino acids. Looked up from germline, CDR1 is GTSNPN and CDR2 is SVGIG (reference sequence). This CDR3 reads CALQAPLSYEQYF. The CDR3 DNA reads TGTGCCCTACAGGCACCGCTCTCCTACGAGCAATACTTC.

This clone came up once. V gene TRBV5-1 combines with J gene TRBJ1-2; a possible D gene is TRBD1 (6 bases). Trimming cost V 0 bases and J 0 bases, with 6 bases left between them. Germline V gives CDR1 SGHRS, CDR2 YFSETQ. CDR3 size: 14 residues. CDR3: CASSLGTANYGYTF. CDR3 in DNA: TGCGCCAGCAGCTTGGGGACAGCTAACTATGGCTACACCTTC.

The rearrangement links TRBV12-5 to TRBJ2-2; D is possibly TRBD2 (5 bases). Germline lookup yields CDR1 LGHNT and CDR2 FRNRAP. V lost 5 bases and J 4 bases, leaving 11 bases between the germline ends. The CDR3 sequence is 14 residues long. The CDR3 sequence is CASGPRGLTGELFF. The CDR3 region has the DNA TGTGCTAGTGGTCCCCGAGGACTCACCGGGGAGCTGTTTTTT.

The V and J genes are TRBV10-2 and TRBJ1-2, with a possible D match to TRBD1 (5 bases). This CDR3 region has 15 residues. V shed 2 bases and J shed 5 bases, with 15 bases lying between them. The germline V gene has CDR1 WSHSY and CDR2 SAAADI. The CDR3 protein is CASSEIQGGAYGYTF. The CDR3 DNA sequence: TGCGCCAGCAGTGAGATCCAAGGAGGGGCTTATGGCTACACCTTC.

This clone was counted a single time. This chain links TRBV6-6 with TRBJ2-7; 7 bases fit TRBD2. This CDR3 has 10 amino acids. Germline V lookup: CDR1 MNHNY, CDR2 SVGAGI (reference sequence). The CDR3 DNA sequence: TGTGCAGCGGGGATGTACGAGCAGTACTTC. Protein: CAAGMYEQYF.

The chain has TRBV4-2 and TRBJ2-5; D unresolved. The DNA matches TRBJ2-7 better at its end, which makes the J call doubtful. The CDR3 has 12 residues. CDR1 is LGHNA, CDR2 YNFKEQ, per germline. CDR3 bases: TGTGCCAGCAGCTTAGCTTACTACGAGCAGTACTTC. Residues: CASSLAYYEQYF.

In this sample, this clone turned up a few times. The CDR3 spells CASRPEGAYNQPQHF. CDR3 DNA sequence: TGTGCCAGTAGGCCAGAGGGGGCTTACAATCAGCCCCAGCATTTT. The chain has TRBV19 and TRBJ1-5; 7 positions agree with TRBD1. The length of the CDR3 is 15 residues. The germline V gene has CDR1 LNHDA and CDR2 SQIVND (reference sequence). V lost 6 bases and J lost 3; bases outside the gene matches: 8.

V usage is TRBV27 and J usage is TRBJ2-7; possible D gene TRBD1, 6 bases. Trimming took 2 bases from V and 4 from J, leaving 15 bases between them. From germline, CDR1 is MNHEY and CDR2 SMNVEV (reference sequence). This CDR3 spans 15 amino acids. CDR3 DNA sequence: TGTGCCAGCAGTTTAGAGGGGGTACGGCCGTACGAGCAGTACTTC. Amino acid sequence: CASSLEGVRPYEQYF.

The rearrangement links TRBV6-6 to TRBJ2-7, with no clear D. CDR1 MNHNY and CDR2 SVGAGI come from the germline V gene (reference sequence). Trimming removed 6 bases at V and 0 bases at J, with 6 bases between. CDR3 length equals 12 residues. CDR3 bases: TGTGCCAGCAGAACAGACTCCTACGAGCAGTACTTC. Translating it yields CASRTDSYEQYF.

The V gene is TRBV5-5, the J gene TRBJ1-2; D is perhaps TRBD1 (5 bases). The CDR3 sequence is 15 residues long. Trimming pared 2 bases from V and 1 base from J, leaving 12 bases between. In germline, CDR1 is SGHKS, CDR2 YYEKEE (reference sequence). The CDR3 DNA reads TGTGCCAGCAGCTTAATCGACAGTCTTAACTATGGCTACACCTTC. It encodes CASSLIDSLNYGYTF.

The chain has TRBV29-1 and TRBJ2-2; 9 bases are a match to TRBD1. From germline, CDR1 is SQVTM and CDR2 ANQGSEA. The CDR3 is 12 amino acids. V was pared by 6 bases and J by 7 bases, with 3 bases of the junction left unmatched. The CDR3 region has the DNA TGCAGCGTACAGGGGGCGGTCGGGGAGCTGTTTTTT. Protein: CSVQGAVGELFF.

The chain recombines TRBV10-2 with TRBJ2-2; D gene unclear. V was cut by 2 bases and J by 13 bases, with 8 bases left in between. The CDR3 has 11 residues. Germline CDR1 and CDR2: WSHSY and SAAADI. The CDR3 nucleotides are TGCGCCAGCAGTGAGATGGGCGCGCTGTTTTTT. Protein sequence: CASSEMGALFF.

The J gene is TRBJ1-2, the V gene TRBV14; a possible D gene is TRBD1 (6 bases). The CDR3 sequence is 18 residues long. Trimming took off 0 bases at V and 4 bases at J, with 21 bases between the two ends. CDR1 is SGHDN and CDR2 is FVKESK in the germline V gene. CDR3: CASSQDKTGWPEGYGYTF. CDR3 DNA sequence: TGTGCCAGCAGCCAAGATAAAACAGGGTGGCCCGAAGGCTATGGCTACACCTTC.

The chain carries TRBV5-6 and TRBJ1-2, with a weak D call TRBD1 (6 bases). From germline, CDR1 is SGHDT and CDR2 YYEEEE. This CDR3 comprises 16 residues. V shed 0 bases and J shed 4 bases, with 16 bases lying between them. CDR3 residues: CASSLERMGAFYGYTF. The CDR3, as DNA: TGTGCCAGCAGCTTGGAAAGGATGGGGGCATTCTATGGCTACACCTTC.

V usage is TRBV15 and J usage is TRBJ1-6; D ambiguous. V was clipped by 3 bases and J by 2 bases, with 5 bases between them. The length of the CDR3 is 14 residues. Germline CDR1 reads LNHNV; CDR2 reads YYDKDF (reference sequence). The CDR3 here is CATSRTAYNSPLHF. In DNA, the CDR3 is TGTGCCACCAGCAGGACGGCCTATAATTCACCCCTCCACTTT.